This T cell receptor (beta chain) stems from a study of blood T cell repertoires in COVID-19. This CDR3 contains 13 residues. Germline V gene lookup returns CDR1 SNHLY and CDR2 FYNNEI. J gave up 8 bases and V 7 bases, and 4 bases lay outside the gene matches. Produced via immunoSEQ multiplex PCR; TCRdb's table is partial and in-frame only. The repertoire includes more than 300,000 clones, about 87% of them detected once, and less than 11% sits in the top ten. The sequencing sample was made of peripheral blood. This clonotype originated in a woman aged 25-40 years with COVID-19, enrolled during active disease. The chain carries TRBV2 and TRBJ2-1; 11 nucleotides align to TRBD2. CDR3 DNA: TGTGCCAGCACCCGACTAGCGGGATATGAGCAGTTCTTC. Translation: CASTRLAGYEQFF.